The 26 T cell receptor beta chains presented below share a single source sample, sequenced in a study of blood T cell repertoires in COVID-19. Data came from immunoSEQ multiplex PCR; TCRdb stores just in-frame clones and leaves some out. The sample holds roughly 60,000 clones; approximately 88% are singletons and the top ten take roughly a tenth. The sample comprised peripheral blood. The receptor set was obtained from a man aged 30-40 years with COVID-19, enrolled during active disease.

This clone was counted only a few times. The identical CDR3 is also encoded by other nucleotide sequences in the sample. This sequence joins TRBV6-4 and TRBJ2-1; 8 bases fit TRBD2. The CDR3 runs to 13 residues. V lost 5 bases to trimming and J lost 3 bases; unmatched junction nucleotides: 0. The V gene's germline CDR1 is MRHNA and CDR2 SNTAGT. The CDR3 DNA reads TGTGCCAGCAGTAGCGGGAGCTACAATGAGCAGTTCTTC. Amino acid sequence: CASSSGSYNEQFF.

A few counts support this clone. This chain connects TRBV19 to TRBJ1-5; TRBD1 agrees at 7 bases. The CDR3 totals 16 residues. Trimming removed 7 bases from V and 2 bases from J; junction bases left unmatched: 11. The germline gives CDR1 LNHDA, CDR2 SQIVND (reference sequence). Here the CDR3 DNA reads TGTGCCAGTACCACTGACAGGGCCAGAGGCAATCAGCCCCAGCATTTT. It specifies CASTTDRARGNQPQHF. Using reference TRBV19 and TRBJ1-5 for the parts outside the CDR3, the full variable domain is DGGITQSPKYLFRKEGQNVTLSCEQNLNHDAMYWYRQDPGQGLRLIYYSQIVNDFQKGDIAEGYSVSREKKESFPLTVTSAQKNPTAFYLCASTTDRARGNQPQHFGDGTRLSIL.

V gene TRBV20-1 combines with J gene TRBJ1-1; D not certain. The CDR3 extends over 13 amino acids. The germline V gene encodes CDR1 DFQATT and CDR2 SNEGSKA (reference sequence). The ends were cut back, 3 bases at V and 5 bases at J, with 13 bases in the middle. The CDR3: CSASLGVGTEAFF. CDR3 nucleotides: TGCAGTGCTAGTCTGGGAGTCGGGACTGAAGCTTTCTTT.

The V and J genes are TRBV28 and TRBJ1-2; a weak D match, TRBD1 (6 bases). The V and J ends lost 7 bases and 9 bases respectively, with 9 bases between them. The CDR3 is made up of 10 amino acids. Germline V gives CDR1 MDHEN, CDR2 SYDVKM. In DNA form, the CDR3 reads TGTGCCAGCACCACAGGGTGCTACACCTTC. It is translated as CASTTGCYTF.

This chain joins TRBV2 and TRBJ1-2; the match to TRBD1 covers 8 bases. V lost 3 bases to trimming and J lost 2 bases; unmatched junction nucleotides: 8. This CDR3 spans 16 amino acids. Germline CDR1 is SNHLY and CDR2 is FYNNEI. The DNA for the CDR3 is TGTGCCAGCAGTGATCCCGGACAGGGCCCCAACTATGGCTACACCTTC. Protein sequence: CASSDPGQGPNYGYTF. The full variable domain, in which reference TRBV2 and TRBJ1-2 provide the parts outside the CDR3, is EPEVTQTPSHQVTQMGQEVILRCVPISNHLYFYWYRQILGQKVEFLVSFYNNEISEKSEIFDDQFSVERPDGSNFTLKIRSTKLEDSAMYFCASSDPGQGPNYGYTFGSGTRLTVV.

V and J are TRBV27 and TRBJ2-1; 9 bases are shared with TRBD1. Germline loops: CDR1 MNHEY, CDR2 SMNVEV (reference sequence). The CDR3 is 15 amino acids. The trim removed 3 bases at V and 7 bases at J, leaving 7 bases unmatched. The CDR3 loop reads CASSFQGQGINEQFF. Here the CDR3 DNA reads TGTGCCAGCAGTTTCCAGGGACAGGGTATTAATGAGCAGTTCTTC.

The chain combines TRBV7-2 with TRBJ2-3, with 8 positions matching TRBD2. Germline V gives CDR1 SGHTA, CDR2 FQGNSA. The V gene end was trimmed by 2 bases and the J gene end by 4 bases; junction bases not matched to a gene: 5. The CDR3 is made up of 15 amino acids. The CDR3 reads CASSLTAGVADTQYF. The CDR3 coding sequence is TGTGCCAGCAGCTTAACAGCGGGAGTGGCAGATACGCAGTATTTT.

The chain employs TRBV14 and TRBJ2-7; 8 bases are a match to TRBD2. CDR3 length: 16 residues. Germline lookup yields CDR1 SGHDN and CDR2 FVKESK. The J segment lost 0 bases and the V segment lost 4 bases, leaving 8 bases of the junction unmatched. The chain's CDR3 is CASSLAGTAVSYEQYF. The CDR3 nucleotides read TGTGCCAGCAGCCTAGCGGGAACAGCAGTCTCCTACGAGCAGTACTTC.

The chain uses TRBV2 and TRBJ2-1; 12 positions agree with TRBD2. J lost 7 bases, V lost 5 bases, and 9 bases had no gene match. The CDR3 sequence is 16 residues long. The germline V gene encodes CDR1 SNHLY and CDR2 FYNNEI. The CDR3 region is CASSRTSGKGGNEQFF. The CDR3 bases are TGTGCCAGCAGTCGGACTAGCGGGAAAGGTGGGAATGAGCAGTTCTTC.

The chain combines TRBV28 with TRBJ1-6, with 8 bases aligning to TRBD1. The V segment lost 5 bases and the J segment 7 bases; nucleotides outside the gene matches: 13. CDR3 length: 17 amino acids. Germline CDR1 MDHEN, CDR2 SYDVKM. Here the CDR3 DNA reads TGTGCCAGCAGTCGGCAGGGGGCGCTGGGGTGGAATTCACCCCTCCACTTT. Translating gives CASSRQGALGWNSPLHF.

This chain connects TRBV9 to TRBJ2-2; 7 nucleotides align to TRBD1. CDR1 and CDR2 (germline): SGDLS, YYNGEE. Trimming cost V 4 bases and J 6 bases; bases outside gene matches: 3. This CDR3 contains 13 residues. Written as DNA, the CDR3 is TGTGCCAGCAGCATTACAGGGGCCGGGGAGCTGTTTTTT. Encoded protein: CASSITGAGELFF.

This sequence joins TRBV5-6 and TRBJ1-2; maybe TRBD1 (5 bases). Trimming left V 4 bases short and J 5 bases short, with 12 bases between. Germline CDR1 and CDR2: SGHDT and YYEEEE. CDR3 length: 13 residues. The chain's CDR3 is CASSLMRGYGYTF. CDR3 bases: TGTGCCAGCAGCCTGATGCGGGGGTATGGCTACACCTTC.

The J gene is TRBJ1-5, the V gene TRBV28; a weak D match, TRBD1 (5 bases). V was trimmed by 8 bases and J by 6 bases, leaving 14 bases between them. Per the germline V gene, CDR1 is MDHEN and CDR2 is SYDVKM. The CDR3 sequence is 13 residues long. CDR3 sequence (DNA): TGTGCCAGCCTACAGGAAGGTGGTCAGCCCCAGCATTTT. This translates into CASLQEGGQPQHF.

The chain carries TRBV5-1 and TRBJ2-7; 8 nucleotides agree with TRBD2. The CDR3 has 14 residues. J was trimmed by 2 bases and V by 0 bases; bases with no gene match: 1. Germline assignment: CDR1 SGHRS and CDR2 YFSETQ. The CDR3 DNA reads as TGCGCCAGCAGCTTGGGAGCGGGAGCCTACGAGCAGTACTTC. The encoded protein is CASSLGAGAYEQYF.

The CDR3 DNA sequence: TGTGCCAGCAGTTTACGAGAGACCCAGTACTTC. As protein: CASSLRETQYF. The chain recombines TRBV28 with TRBJ2-5, with D uncertain. Trimming removed 2 bases from V and 4 bases from J, with 2 bases in between. The CDR3 runs to 11 residues. Germline values: CDR1 MDHEN, CDR2 SYDVKM.

The chain couples TRBV6-5 to TRBJ1-2; D may be TRBD1 (6 bases). The CDR3 sequence is 14 residues long. Germline values: CDR1 MNHEY, CDR2 SVGAGI. The germline V and J ends were trimmed by 6 bases and 8 bases, with 19 bases remaining between them. CDR3 sequence (DNA): TGTGCCAGCAGACCGGGCCTATCAGGGGCCGGCTACACCTTC. Its translation: CASRPGLSGAGYTF.

The chain joins TRBV6-7 to TRBJ1-2, with D possibly being TRBD1 (5 bases). TRBV6-7 is an open reading frame whose function is uncertain. The CDR3 consists of 14 residues. V lost 0 bases and J lost 8, with 13 bases in between. DNA of the CDR3: TGTGCCAGCAGTTACTCGACAAGGGGAGGAGGCTACACCTTC. Protein product: CASSYSTRGGGYTF.

CDR3 sequence reads: CASSQDRGSFEQFF. CDR3 in DNA: TGTGCCAGCTCACAAGACAGGGGGAGTTTTGAGCAGTTCTTC. V usage is TRBV18 and J usage is TRBJ2-1, with 9 positions matching TRBD1. The trim removed 4 bases at V and 9 bases at J, leaving 7 bases unmatched. This CDR3 contains 14 residues. CDR1 is KGHSH and CDR2 is LQKENI in the germline V gene.

The chain couples TRBV15 to TRBJ2-3, with D perhaps matching TRBD2 (6 bases). Trimming took 3 bases from V and 6 from J, leaving 13 bases between them. This CDR3 spans 14 amino acids. The germline CDR1 and CDR2 sequences are LNHNV and YYDKDF (reference sequence). Written as DNA, the CDR3 is TGTGCCACCAGCAGGGCCCACGGAGGGGATACGCAGTATTTT. This encodes CATSRAHGGDTQYF.

This chain joins TRBV6-6 and TRBJ1-4; possible D gene TRBD1, 5 bases. CDR1 is MNHNY, CDR2 SVGAGI, per germline (reference sequence). The CDR3 is 15 residues long. Trimming cost V 2 bases and J 5 bases, with 12 bases left between them. The CDR3 here is CASSYQDGGNEKLFF. CDR3 bases: TGTGCCAGCAGTTACCAGGACGGGGGAAATGAAAAACTGTTTTTT.

The chain carries TRBV20-1 and TRBJ2-7; D call uncertain. V shed 5 bases and J shed 0 bases, with 5 bases lying between them. The CDR3 contains 11 residues. Per germline, CDR1 DFQATT and CDR2 SNEGSKA (reference sequence). CDR3 residues: CSAPTSYEQYF. The CDR3 nucleotides read TGCAGTGCTCCTACCTCCTACGAGCAGTACTTC.

This clone was recorded only once. The chain links TRBV10-1 to TRBJ2-7, with TRBD1 identical over 7 bases. Germline CDR1 WNHNN, CDR2 SYGVQD (reference sequence). The J segment lost 4 bases and the V segment lost 5 bases, leaving 5 bases of the junction unmatched. The length of the CDR3 is 13 residues. The DNA of the CDR3 is TGCGCCAGCAGTTTCCGGGACAGTTACGAGCAGTACTTC. This translates into CASSFRDSYEQYF.

V is TRBV7-2 and J is TRBJ1-4; TRBD1 agrees at 7 bases. The CDR3 runs to 13 residues. Germline CDR1 and CDR2: SGHTA and FQGNSA. J lost 12 bases, V lost 1 base, and 5 bases had no gene match. The CDR3 region is CASSLVRGKELFF. Here the CDR3 DNA reads TGTGCCAGCAGCTTAGTCAGGGGGAAGGAACTGTTTTTT.

This clone came up a few times. The chain uses TRBV3-1 (or the pseudogene TRBV3-2) and TRBJ1-2, with D perhaps TRBD1 (6 bases). This CDR3 region has 13 residues. The germline V gene encodes CDR1 LGHDT and CDR2 YNNKEL (reference sequence). V was trimmed by 6 bases and J by 6 bases, leaving 14 bases between them. CDR3 in amino acids: CASRQTGMDGYTF. DNA of the CDR3: TGTGCCAGCAGGCAGACAGGTATGGATGGCTACACCTTC.

The chain combines TRBV6-2 or TRBV6-3 with TRBJ1-3; D is unresolved. V was trimmed by 6 bases and J by 7 bases, leaving 16 bases between them. Germline V gives CDR1 MNHEY, CDR2 SVGEGT. This CDR3 has 14 amino acids. CDR3 protein: CASSPTGGRNTIYF. As DNA, the CDR3 is TGTGCCAGCAGCCCTACGGGAGGCCGGAACACCATATATTTT.

This clone was detected once. This chain links TRBV27 with TRBJ2-1; 8 nucleotides align to TRBD2. This CDR3 has 14 residues. V was clipped by 7 bases and J by 3 bases; unmatched bases: 5. In germline, CDR1 is MNHEY, CDR2 SMNVEV (reference sequence). This chain's CDR3 is CASKWTSLYNEQFF. Written as DNA, the CDR3 is TGTGCCAGCAAATGGACTAGCCTCTACAATGAGCAGTTCTTC.